The rows below give T cell receptor beta chains drawn from one sample of a study of blood T cell repertoires in COVID-19. Repertoires were generated with immunoSEQ multiplex PCR, while TCRdb's copy carries only in-frame clones and drops some. The data hold a few hundred thousand clones, with more than 75% observed a single time. Sequencing was carried out using peripheral blood. All receptors come from a woman aged 45-65 years with acute or convalescent COVID-19. The conserved cysteine and the conserved F or W are not part of the CDR3 here. Fields, in order: J gene, V gene, CDR3 protein.

>TRBJ1-1|TRBV2
ASSGPNPREAF
>TRBJ2-7|TRBV5-6
ASSLANSVYEQY
>TRBJ2-5|TRBV27
ASSSILQGALETQY
>TRBJ2-7|TRBV28
ASSLGSYYEQY
>TRBJ1-6|TRBV7-8
ASSSRQAPDSPLH
>TRBJ1-4|TRBV5-1
ASSETGAEKLF
>TRBJ2-7|TRBV5-8
ASSLVLAGVDEQY
>TRBJ1-5|TRBV19
ASSIGARGRFGNQPQH
>TRBJ2-1|TRBV5-1
ASRAGPSSNEQF
>TRBJ2-7|TRBV7-2
ASSLTSAYEQY
>TRBJ2-1|TRBV2
ASSWDRGQLDEQF
>TRBJ2-7|TRBV4-3
ASSQDPPGEQY
>TRBJ2-1|TRBV19
ASSISSGQAVGEQF
>TRBJ1-2|TRBV7-9
ASSLVDRPSNYGYT
>TRBJ2-7|TRBV18
ASSRRQGWSYEQY
>TRBJ2-1|TRBV11-2
ASSPSGVVNEQF
>TRBJ2-7|TRBV5-5
ASSLAQGYEQY
>TRBJ2-5|TRBV2
ASRIPGTWGETQY
>TRBJ2-7|TRBV9
ASSESGRGYEQY
>TRBJ2-1|TRBV4-3
ASSQGGAVNNEQF
>TRBJ1-1|TRBV2
ASSGTGGKPTEAF
>TRBJ2-5|TRBV4-1
ASSRQPRVQETQY
>TRBJ1-5|TRBV6-5
ASSYHRANNQPQH
>TRBJ2-1|TRBV2
ASSREGRSYNEQF
>TRBJ2-2|TRBV10-3
AIADFGKGAANTGELF
>TRBJ2-1|TRBV5-1
ASSRDRGWNEQF
>TRBJ2-7|TRBV6-5
ASSYLPGQGTYEQY
>TRBJ2-1|TRBV30
AWSGSGYNEQF
>TRBJ2-1|TRBV10-3
AIRSGAGTSGNNEQF
>TRBJ1-5|TRBV19
ASSPGARQPQH
>TRBJ2-1|TRBV30
ALEGREVPYNEQF
>TRBJ2-2|TRBV7-6
ASSPGTGGASGRASGELF
>TRBJ2-7|TRBV5-4
ASSFTRTSGMKSREQY
>TRBJ1-5|TRBV12-3/TRBV12-4
ASSPWGPPQH
>TRBJ1-2|TRBV6-4
ASSPNGPGGYGYT
>TRBJ2-1|TRBV9
ASSVASSYNEQF
>TRBJ2-1|TRBV9
ASSATRTGGGYNEQF
>TRBJ1-3|TRBV5-1
ASSPGQGANRGNTIY
>TRBJ2-3|TRBV2
ASSEGLAGYTDTQY
>TRBJ2-4|TRBV19
ASSMPTGFLGKNIQY